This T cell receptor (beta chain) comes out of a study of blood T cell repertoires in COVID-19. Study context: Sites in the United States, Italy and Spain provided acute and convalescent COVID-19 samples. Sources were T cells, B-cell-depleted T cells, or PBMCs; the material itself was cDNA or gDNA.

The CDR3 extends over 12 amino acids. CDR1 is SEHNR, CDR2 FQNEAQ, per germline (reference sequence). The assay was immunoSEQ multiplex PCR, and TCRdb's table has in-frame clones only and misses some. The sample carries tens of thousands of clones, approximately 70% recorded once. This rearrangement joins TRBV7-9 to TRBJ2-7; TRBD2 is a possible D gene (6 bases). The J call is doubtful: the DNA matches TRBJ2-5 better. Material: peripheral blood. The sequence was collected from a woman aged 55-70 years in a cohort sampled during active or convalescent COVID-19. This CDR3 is CASSLQEGTQYF. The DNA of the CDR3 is TGTGCCAGCAGCTTACAGGAGGGGACCCAGTACTTC.